Listed below are T cell receptor beta chains from one sample, sequenced in a study of T cell changes during pregnancy in multiple sclerosis. The assay was immunoSEQ multiplex PCR, and TCRdb's table has in-frame clones only and misses some. This sample has fewer than 45,000 clones; 91% occur once, and the top ten carry roughly 0.5%. The specimen comprised CD4+ T cells from peripheral blood mononuclear cells, sampled in the second trimester of pregnancy. These receptor sequences come from a female donor in good health, enrolled as a control in a pregnancy study. Each CDR3 is given without its conserved first and last residue.

cdr3_length: 12; j_call: TRBJ2-3; v_call: TRBV5-1; cdr3_aa: ASVEDFQGGTQY
cdr3_length: 12; j_call: TRBJ2-3; v_call: TRBV29-1; cdr3_aa: SVGRLASTDTQY
cdr3_length: 15; j_call: TRBJ1-1; v_call: TRBV7-8; cdr3_aa: ASSSRDRGYRGTEAF
cdr3_length: 12; j_call: TRBJ2-7; v_call: TRBV7-9; cdr3_aa: ASSLEGGSHEQY
cdr3_length: 13; j_call: TRBJ2-3; v_call: TRBV10-3; cdr3_aa: AISTSGLYTDTQY
cdr3_length: 11; j_call: TRBJ2-7; v_call: TRBV25-1; cdr3_aa: ASSDKLIYEQY
cdr3_length: 13; j_call: TRBJ1-1; v_call: TRBV7-9; cdr3_aa: ASTLLGREGTEAF
cdr3_length: 11; j_call: TRBJ1-2; v_call: TRBV6-5; cdr3_aa: ASRRPGEYGYT
cdr3_length: 13; j_call: TRBJ2-1; v_call: TRBV30; cdr3_aa: AWSARRGSGNEQF
cdr3_length: 13; j_call: TRBJ2-1; v_call: TRBV19; cdr3_aa: ASSQDRGFYNEQF
cdr3_length: 12; j_call: TRBJ2-7; v_call: TRBV6-5; cdr3_aa: ASRTQGRAYEQY
cdr3_length: 12; j_call: TRBJ2-7; v_call: TRBV28; cdr3_aa: ASRGGGALVEQY
cdr3_length: 13; j_call: TRBJ2-7; v_call: TRBV10-1; cdr3_aa: ASSAGTGRTYEQY
cdr3_length: 12; j_call: TRBJ2-1; v_call: TRBV6-5; cdr3_aa: ASTGGSSYNEQF
cdr3_length: 16; j_call: TRBJ2-7; v_call: TRBV4-2; cdr3_aa: ASSQASGRASSSYEQY
cdr3_length: 16; j_call: TRBJ1-6; v_call: TRBV4-2; cdr3_aa: ASSQDNPWRTANSPLH
cdr3_length: 11; j_call: TRBJ1-5; v_call: TRBV7-8; cdr3_aa: ASSQDLRRAQH